This T cell receptor (beta chain) stems from a study of blood T cell repertoires in COVID-19. Across the study: Samples representing acute and convalescent COVID-19 were sourced from the United States, Italy and Spain. In each case, the material was cDNA or gDNA derived from T cells, B-cell-depleted T cells, or PBMCs.

The CDR3 sequence is 13 residues long. Germline V gene sequence: CDR1 SGHDT, CDR2 YYEEEE. V was pared by 1 base and J by 4 bases, with 8 bases between. In the original workflow: By means of reference gene primer amplification, nucleated cell counts were estimated. Using immunoSEQ multiplex PCR, the repertoire was profiled, and TCRdb retains in-frame clones only, with some absent. V and J calls and clone size follow that table, whereas D and trimming were derived from the DNA. The repertoire includes about 150,000 clones, 65% to 85% of them detected once, and roughly 3.6% sits in the top ten. This clone was detected only once.

The origin of this receptor is a woman aged 80 or over with acute or convalescent COVID-19. V is TRBV5-6 and J is TRBJ1-2; D remains ambiguous. The sequencing input was peripheral blood. The CDR3 DNA sequence: TGTGCCAGCAGCTTGTCCCCGGTCTATGGCTACACCTTC. This codes for CASSLSPVYGYTF. Using reference TRBV5-6 and TRBJ1-2 for the parts outside the CDR3, the full variable domain is DAGVTQSPTHLIKTRGQQVTLRCSPKSGHDTVSWYQQALGQGPQFIFQYYEEEERQRGNFPDRFSGHQFPNYSSELNVNALLLGDSALYLCASSLSPVYGYTFGSGTRLTVV.